The 12 T cell receptor beta chains in this list originate from one sample, sequenced in a study of CD8+ T cells in alopecia areata. This sample's treatment: oral pan-JAK inhibitor, 5-10 mg twice daily. RNA extraction and reverse transcription yielded cDNA as sequencing template. Assay: immunoSEQ multiplex PCR; the TCRdb copy retains only in-frame clones and omits some. The sample lists roughly 190,000 clones, under 80% occurring once. The sequenced sample was CD4+ T cells sorted from blood, obtained around week 50, from a patient treated with tofacitinib. The receptors were sampled from a human donor with alopecia areata.

About this clone itself: Within the sample, other DNA sequences also encode this same CDR3. CDR3 residues: CASSRENSPLHF. In DNA, the CDR3 is TGTGCCAGCTCCCGAGAGAACTCACCCCTCCACTTT. The rearrangement links TRBV18 to TRBJ1-6; D not certain. This CDR3 comprises 12 residues. Germline assignment: CDR1 KGHSH and CDR2 LQKENI. The germline V and J ends were trimmed by 6 bases and 10 bases, with 10 bases remaining between them.

The chain couples TRBV10-3 to TRBJ1-6; 7 bases map to TRBD1. The CDR3 runs to 13 residues. The germline V gene has CDR1 ENHRY and CDR2 SYGVKD. V lost 5 bases and J lost 10; bases outside the gene matches: 5. The CDR3 nucleotides read TGTGCCATCAGTACAGGGGTTCGGTCACCCCTCCACTTT. Encoded protein: CAISTGVRSPLHF.

V gene TRBV27 combines with J gene TRBJ2-7, with 9 bases that match TRBD1. Germline values: CDR1 MNHEY, CDR2 SMNVEV (reference sequence). This CDR3 contains 15 residues. V was clipped by 5 bases and J by 4 bases; unmatched bases: 9. CDR3 loop: CASSLRGQGGYEQYF. In nucleotides, the CDR3 is TGTGCCAGCAGTCTTCGGGGACAGGGTGGGTACGAGCAGTACTTC.

This clone was seen a few times. The chain recombines TRBV30 with TRBJ2-3, with D hard to call. The CDR3 covers 12 residues. The germline V gene encodes CDR1 GTSNPN and CDR2 SVGIG (reference sequence). V lost 2 bases and J lost 5, with 8 bases in between. In DNA form, the CDR3 reads TGTGCCTGGAGTTCGGGCCAAGATACGCAGTATTTT. The encoded protein is CAWSSGQDTQYF.

The chain recombines TRBV29-1 with TRBJ2-1, with unresolved D. Trimming took off 3 bases at V and 4 bases at J, with 7 bases between the two ends. Germline loops: CDR1 SQVTM, CDR2 ANQGSEA. The CDR3 has 12 residues. Written as DNA, the CDR3 is TGCAGCGTTGATAGGCTGTACAATGAGCAGTTCTTC. This gives the protein CSVDRLYNEQFF.

The chain couples TRBV5-1 to TRBJ2-3, with D possibly matching TRBD1 (5 bases). V lost 0 bases to trimming and J lost 2 bases, with 7 bases between them. The CDR3 is made up of 14 amino acids. Germline loops: CDR1 SGHRS, CDR2 YFSETQ. CDR3 in amino acids: CASSLGQNTDTQYF. The CDR3 nucleotides are TGCGCCAGCAGCTTGGGACAGAACACAGATACGCAGTATTTT.

CDR3 in DNA: TGTGCCAGCAGCTGGGACAGGGTGGAGGGCTACACCTTC. It yields the protein CASSWDRVEGYTF. This sequence joins TRBV5-6 and TRBJ1-2; 9 bases line up with TRBD1. V was clipped by 3 bases and J by 8 bases; unmatched bases: 5. In germline, CDR1 is SGHDT, CDR2 YYEEEE. CDR3 length: 13 residues. Complete variable domain (other parts from reference TRBV5-6 and TRBJ1-2): DAGVTQSPTHLIKTRGQQVTLRCSPKSGHDTVSWYQQALGQGPQFIFQYYEEEERQRGNFPDRFSGHQFPNYSSELNVNALLLGDSALYLCASSWDRVEGYTFGSGTRLTVV.

The V and J genes are TRBV9 and TRBJ2-7, with unresolved D. Per germline, CDR1 SGDLS and CDR2 YYNGEE. The CDR3 runs to 13 residues. Deletions cut 0 bases from V and 7 bases from J, with 11 bases between. This chain's CDR3 is CASSVVNSGEQYF. The CDR3 nucleotides read TGTGCCAGCAGCGTAGTGAACTCTGGAGAGCAGTACTTC.

The V gene is TRBV6-1, the J gene TRBJ2-7; TRBD2 might be the D (6 bases). V gave up 11 bases and J gave up 3 bases, with 17 bases separating them. The CDR3 contains 13 residues. Germline V gene lookup returns CDR1 MNHNS and CDR2 SASEGT. The CDR3 sequence: CAGGAGTVYEQYF. Written as DNA, the CDR3 is TGTGCCGGAGGAGCAGGGACTGTCTACGAGCAGTACTTC.

This rearrangement joins TRBV27 to TRBJ2-7; 10 bases fit TRBD1. This CDR3 region has 15 residues. Trimming cost V 6 bases and J 3 bases; bases outside gene matches: 8. Germline V gives CDR1 MNHEY, CDR2 SMNVEV (reference sequence). For the CDR3, the DNA is TGTGCCAGCAGACAGGGACAGGGGTCTTACTACGAGCAGTACTTC. Its protein is CASRQGQGSYYEQYF.

In DNA, the CDR3 is TGTGCCAGCAGCTCTGACACTGGAACCTACGAGCAGTACTTC. Translating gives CASSSDTGTYEQYF. The rearrangement uses TRBV5-5 and TRBJ2-7; D is undetermined. Germline-derived CDR1 and CDR2 are SGHKS and YYEKEE (reference sequence). The CDR3 is made up of 14 amino acids. V dropped 3 bases and J dropped 2 bases, with 12 bases sitting between them.

Only a few counts were recorded for this clone. The V gene is TRBV5-1, the J gene TRBJ2-5, with 10 bases fitting TRBD2. With 4 bases clipped from V and 5 bases from J, the junction kept 5 bases outside the gene matches. The CDR3 contains 14 residues. The germline gives CDR1 SGHRS, CDR2 YFSETQ. CDR3 amino acids: CASSGGTSVETQYF. The CDR3 DNA is TGCGCCAGCAGCGGGGGGACTAGCGTCGAGACCCAGTACTTC.